This TCR beta chain came from a study of spatial heterogeneity in lung cancer (dated by TCRdb to between 2017 and 2020). Regarding the study in general: Beta-chain transcripts were consistently detected in greater numbers than alpha-chain transcripts, which likely reflected higher beta-chain transcript abundance. Both alpha and beta chains were TCR-sequenced in approximately 220 tumor regions, some 64 matched nontumor lung samples and approximately 50 PBMC samples obtained at surgery. TCR repertoire features were related to nonsynonymous mutation counts determined by whole-exome sequencing of tumor tissue. A strong correlation was found between TCR transcript counts in tumor regions and a T cell transcriptional module score from matched bulk RNA-seq. TCR alpha and beta repertoires were quantitatively compared across multiple tumor regions, matched nontumor lung and blood in non-small cell lung cancer. In the raw uncorrected reads, each unique combination of TCR and UMI appeared on average more than ten times. Study-level results and caveats: Additional single-cell paired TCR alpha and beta sequencing was considered necessary to confirm, at a functional level, the hypothesis that regional TCRs recognize regional mutations. TCR-seq was estimated to cover only 6.5% to 9% of tumor T cells for alpha chains and approximately 12% for beta chains. The tumor nonsynonymous mutation count correlated with the number of expanded alpha and beta TCRs within the tumor. Counts of ubiquitous and regional expanded TCRs correlated with counts of ubiquitous and regional nonsynonymous mutations, respectively.

The time point label corresponds to: sample taken at primary tumor resection. Donors were about 70 patients with early-stage, untreated non-small cell lung cancer from the lung TRACERx cohort. For TCR sequencing, whole RNA was extracted from tumor and nontumor lung tissue, or from cryopreserved PBMC samples, and no cell sorting was done. Only patients with enough RNA available from two or more tumor regions were chosen for TCR sequencing. Before being selected, tumor and adjacent nontumor lung specimens were reviewed by a lung pathologist. The library was made by 5' RACE. The listed sequencing device is NextSeq 500. In the TCR library protocol, a unique molecular identifier was attached to each TCR cDNA molecule so that PCR and sequencing errors could be corrected. Regarding the original processing steps: Decombinator tools were used for TCR identification, UMI-based error correction and CDR3 extraction. TCRs above a frequency of 2 per 1,000, corresponding to the top 1% of the tumor frequency distribution, were defined as expanded. Expanded tumor TCRs statistically deemed absent (corrected P<0.05) from at least one tumor region were classed as regional, and all other expanded tumor TCRs were classed as ubiquitous. Rényi diversity was computed with the R vegan package after subsampling each repertoire 100 times to 5,000 TCRs. CDR3 similarity networks were built from amino acid triplet string-kernel similarity, connecting CDR3s with pairwise similarity above 0.82. The public reads were reprocessed in TCRdb via fastp at Q25 and MiXCR, keeping in-frame beta chains. Rows with one shared CDR3 protein collapse into an entry with the most common genes and DNA. These V and J calls rely on TCRdb rather than the paper's analysis. The sample table shows roughly 18,000 distinct CDR3 sequences, and about 6% are seen once. The ten largest account for about 9.4% of the sample.

Comments on this clonotype: Its target antigen remains unknown. It has no much larger one-base neighbor in the sample; base qualities were not kept.

The germline V gene provides CDR1 SGHAT and CDR2 FQNNGV. Including the terminal cysteine and phenylalanine, the CDR3 comprises 17 residues. CDR3 DNA is the only sequence kept; it has 51 bases, read in frame from the first base. V is cut by 7 bases and J by 0 bases, and the space between the germline ends is 16 bases. The receptor was derived from a female donor with early-stage non-small cell lung cancer. Here the chain combines TRBV11-2 and TRBJ1-6; 5 matching bases give a weak D call of TRBD1. Specimen: lung tumor tissue, collected at surgery. The CDR3 sequence is CASKPGQTSSYNSPLHF. Here is the DNA: TGTGCCAGCAAACCGGGGCAGACGAGCTCCTATAATTCACCCCTCCACTTT.